Listed below are T cell receptor beta chains from one sample, sequenced in a study of blood T cell repertoires in COVID-19. Sequenced by immunoSEQ multiplex PCR; TCRdb stores in-frame clones only, minus some. The data hold some 44,000 clones, with approximately 90% observed a single time. The sample was peripheral blood. Source of these receptors: a man aged 50 to 59 with active COVID-19. CDR3s include the opening cysteine and the closing phenylalanine or tryptophan. The order of the fields is V gene, D gene, J gene, clone size, CDR3 DNA, CDR3 protein. The D gene is left open where the match is weak. For some rows the clone size is stated as once, few or many, or as a class when expanded; others skip it.

TRBV7-2	NA	TRBJ1-3	NA	TGTGCCAGCAGCCCCCCGAGGCTCCACGAGAACACCATATATTTT	CASSPPRLHENTIYF
TRBV19	NA	TRBJ1-1	NA	TGTGCCAGTAGACGGGATCCGAACACTGAAGCTTTCTTT	CASRRDPNTEAFF
TRBV30	TRBD2	TRBJ2-5	NA	TGTGCCTGGAGTGGGACTAGCGGGAGGGCCTCGGTAGAGACCCAGTACTTC	CAWSGTSGRASVETQYF
TRBV7-9	NA	TRBJ1-6	NA	TGTGCCAGCAGCCCGTGGACAGCAAAAAGCTCCTATAATTCACCCCTCCACTTT	CASSPWTAKSSYNSPLHF
TRBV19	TRBD2	TRBJ2-7	NA	TGTGCCAGTAGTACCCATCTAGCGGGAGGATACGAGCAGTACTTC	CASSTHLAGGYEQYF
TRBV2	TRBD2	TRBJ2-7	NA	TGTGCCAGCACGGTGGAGCGGGGCCTCTCCTACGAGCAGTACTTC	CASTVERGLSYEQYF
TRBV28	NA	TRBJ1-1	NA	TGTGCCAGCAGTTTGAGAGTGAACACTGAAGCTTTCTTT	CASSLRVNTEAFF
TRBV12-3/TRBV12-4	TRBD1	TRBJ2-7	once	TGTGCCAGCGCGAGGGGGCCCGAGCAGTACTTC	CASARGPEQYF
TRBV10-2	TRBD1	TRBJ1-1	NA	TGCGCCAGCAGCGCCAACAGGGGGAGGAGGGTTGGTACTGAAGCTTTCTTT	CASSANRGRRVGTEAFF
TRBV19	TRBD1	TRBJ2-1	NA	TGTGCCAGTAGTAGATCCAGGGGGAGCTCCTACAATGAGCAGTTCTTC	CASSRSRGSSYNEQFF
TRBV4-1	NA	TRBJ1-3	once	TGCGCCAGCAGCCAAGTGGGCCCCCTCTCTGGAAACACCATATATTTT	CASSQVGPLSGNTIYF
TRBV7-8	NA	TRBJ1-2	NA	TGTGCCAGCAGCTTAGCGGTCAGAGGGCAGGCGTCTAACTATGGCTACACCTTC	CASSLAVRGQASNYGYTF
TRBV7-2	NA	TRBJ2-1	NA	TGTGCCAGCAGCTTCCGGAGCTCCTACAATGAGCAGTTCTTC	CASSFRSSYNEQFF
TRBV18	TRBD2	TRBJ2-5	NA	TGTGCCAGCTCCCGGGGTAGCGGGAGCCAAGAGACCCAGTACTTC	CASSRGSGSQETQYF
TRBV11-1	NA	TRBJ2-3	NA	TGTGCCAGCAGCCCAACCCCCCGGGATACGCAGTATTTT	CASSPTPRDTQYF
TRBV5-6	NA	TRBJ2-2	NA	TGTGCCAGCAGCTTGTTCTCGAGCGGGACCGGGGAGCTGTTTTTT	CASSLFSSGTGELFF
TRBV6-5	TRBD2	TRBJ2-1	NA	TGTGCCACCAGGACTAGCGGGAGAGATCACAATGAGCAGTTCTTC	CATRTSGRDHNEQFF
TRBV15	NA	TRBJ2-3	NA	TGTGCCACCAGCAGAGATTTCAATCCCACAGATACGCAGTATTTT	CATSRDFNPTDTQYF
TRBV7-6	TRBD2	TRBJ2-3	NA	TGTGCCAGCAGCTTATACGGAGAAGCGGGAGGTCTGTCGGAAGATACGCAGTATTTT	CASSLYGEAGGLSEDTQYF
TRBV27	NA	TRBJ2-1	once	TGTGCCAGCAGTCCCGGGACTGTTACTCTGAGGCAGTTCTTC	CASSPGTVTLRQFF
TRBV11-2	NA	TRBJ2-5	NA	TGTGCCAGCAGCTTAGCCCCAACGACTCAAGAGACCCAGTACTTC	CASSLAPTTQETQYF
TRBV9	TRBD1	TRBJ1-2	few	TGTGCCAGCAGCGCAGGGGGGGACAGGGGACGTCCTCGGGGCTACACCTTC	CASSAGGDRGRPRGYTF
TRBV9	NA	TRBJ1-6	few	TGTGCCAGCAGCGTTGGACAGAATAATTCACCCCTCCACTTT	CASSVGQNNSPLHF
TRBV18	NA	TRBJ2-2	NA	TGTGCCAGCTCACCACGACAGGGAGGCTTCACCGGGGAGCTGTTTTTT	CASSPRQGGFTGELFF
TRBV2	NA	TRBJ1-1	NA	TGTGCCAGCAGTGACCGCCGGGGGGAAGCTTTCTTT	CASSDRRGEAFF
TRBV28	TRBD1	TRBJ2-1	NA	TGTGCCAGCAGCCTGGTGGCAGGGGGCCAAGATGAGCAGTTCTTC	CASSLVAGGQDEQFF
TRBV27	TRBD1	TRBJ1-6	NA	TGTGCCAGCAGGGGGACAGGGTCTACCTATAATTCACCCCTCCACTTT	CASRGTGSTYNSPLHF
TRBV6-5	NA	TRBJ1-1	NA	TGTGCCAGCAGCCAAACCACATGGCCGAACACTGAAGCTTTCTTT	CASSQTTWPNTEAFF
TRBV11-2	TRBD2	TRBJ2-7	NA	TGTGCCAGCAGCCCGGGGGGTGCTTATTCCTACGAGCAGTACTTC	CASSPGGAYSYEQYF
TRBV24-1	NA	TRBJ2-3	NA	TGTGCCACAAGCCCGGCGGCGAGCACAGATACGCAGTATTTT	CATSPAASTDTQYF
TRBV28	NA	TRBJ1-6	NA	TGTGCCAGCAGCCCCGACATCTATAATTCACCCCTCCACTTT	CASSPDIYNSPLHF
TRBV6-5	NA	TRBJ2-7	NA	TGTGCCAGCAGTCGGGACATCTCCTACGAGCAGTACTTC	CASSRDISYEQYF
TRBV20-1	NA	TRBJ1-2	NA	TGCAGTGCAAGACAGTACCGAGGCTACACCTTC	CSARQYRGYTF
TRBV2	NA	TRBJ1-3	NA	TGTGCCAGCAGTTTCGGGGATTCCGGAAACACCATATATTTT	CASSFGDSGNTIYF
TRBV5-8	NA	TRBJ1-5	NA	TGTGCCAGCAGCTTGTCGGTCAATCAGCCCCAGCATTTT	CASSLSVNQPQHF
TRBV19	TRBD1	TRBJ1-5	NA	TGTGCCAGTAGCGACAGGGCAAGCAATCAGCCCCAGCATTTT	CASSDRASNQPQHF
TRBV7-9	NA	TRBJ2-5	NA	TGTGCCAGCAGCTTAAACAAGGAGACCCAGTACTTC	CASSLNKETQYF
TRBV7-8	TRBD2	TRBJ2-1	NA	TGTGCCAGCAGCCCGAGCGGGGGCTCCTACAATGAGCAGTTCTTC	CASSPSGGSYNEQFF
TRBV10-3	NA	TRBJ1-3	NA	TGTGCCATCTCCCCCGGACAGTCTCGCTCTGGAAACACCATATATTTT	CAISPGQSRSGNTIYF
TRBV19	TRBD2	TRBJ2-1	NA	TGTGCCAGTAGTATTACTAGCGGGAGTTCCTACAATGAGCAGTTCTTC	CASSITSGSSYNEQFF
TRBV7-9	TRBD2	TRBJ2-2	NA	TGTGCCAGCCTAGCGGGAGATACCACCGGGGAGCTGTTTTTT	CASLAGDTTGELFF
TRBV7-9	NA	TRBJ1-2	NA	TGTGCCAGCAGCCCCGCCCCCTCGACAGGAAACTATGGCTACACCTTC	CASSPAPSTGNYGYTF
TRBV7-8	NA	TRBJ2-7	NA	TGTGCCAGCAGCTGGGTCACAGCACAAAGCTCCTACGAGCAGTACTTC	CASSWVTAQSSYEQYF
TRBV11-2	TRBD1	TRBJ1-1	NA	TGTGCCAGCAGCTTAGCCCTGGGCAGGGGGCAAGACACTGAAGCTTTCTTT	CASSLALGRGQDTEAFF
TRBV27	NA	TRBJ2-7	NA	TGTGCCAGCAGTTTATCGGCGGGCTACTACGAGCAGTACTTC	CASSLSAGYYEQYF
TRBV6-6	NA	TRBJ1-1	NA	TGTGCCAGCAGTTCCGGGGGACTCGTGAACACTGAAGCTTTCTTT	CASSSGGLVNTEAFF
TRBV19	TRBD1	TRBJ1-5	NA	TGTGCCAGTAGTCCCCCCGGGACAGGGAAGCCCCAGCATTTT	CASSPPGTGKPQHF
TRBV5-1	NA	TRBJ2-5	NA	TGCGCCAGCAGCTTGCACAGATTACAAGAGACCCAGTACTTC	CASSLHRLQETQYF
TRBV30	NA	TRBJ2-3	NA	TGTGCCTGGAGTGTACAGGCCGCGGGGTACACAGATACGCAGTATTTT	CAWSVQAAGYTDTQYF
TRBV12-3/TRBV12-4	NA	TRBJ2-1	NA	TGTGCCAGCAGTACTAGCTACGCTGAGCAGTTCTTC	CASSTSYAEQFF
TRBV5-6	TRBD1	TRBJ2-7	NA	TGTGCCAGCAGCTTGGTCGGACAGGGTCCCGTGGGGGAGCAGTACTTC	CASSLVGQGPVGEQYF